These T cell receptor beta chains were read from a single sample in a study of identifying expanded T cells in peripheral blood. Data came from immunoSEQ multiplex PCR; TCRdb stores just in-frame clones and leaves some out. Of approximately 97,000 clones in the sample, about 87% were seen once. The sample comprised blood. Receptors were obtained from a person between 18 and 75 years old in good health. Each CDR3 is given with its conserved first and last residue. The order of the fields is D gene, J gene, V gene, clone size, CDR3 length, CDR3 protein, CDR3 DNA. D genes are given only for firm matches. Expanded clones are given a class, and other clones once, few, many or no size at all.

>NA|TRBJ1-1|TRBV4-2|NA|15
CASSQEGELNTEAFF
TGTGCCAGCAGCCAAGAAGGGGAGCTGAACACTGAAGCTTTCTTT
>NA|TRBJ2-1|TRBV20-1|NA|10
CSAKYNEQFF
TGCAGTGCTAAATACAATGAGCAGTTCTTC
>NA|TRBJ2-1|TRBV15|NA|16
CATSRDTVGTGATAFF
NA
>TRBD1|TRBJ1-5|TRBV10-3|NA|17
CAISRTGREINNQPQHF
TGTGCCATCAGCCGGACAGGGAGGGAAATTAACAATCAGCCCCAGCATTTT
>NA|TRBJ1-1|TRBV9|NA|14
CASSTQGFNTEAFF
TGTGCCAGCAGCACCCAGGGGTTCAACACTGAAGCTTTCTTT
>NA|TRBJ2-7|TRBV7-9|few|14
CASSQMANSYEQYF
TGTGCCAGCAGCCAAATGGCCAACTCCTACGAGCAGTACTTC
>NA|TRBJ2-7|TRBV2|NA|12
CASSALSYEQYF
TGTGCCAGCAGTGCTCTTTCCTACGAGCAGTACTTC
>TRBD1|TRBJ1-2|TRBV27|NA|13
CASSPLGGSGYTF
TGTGCCAGCAGCCCCTTAGGGGGCAGTGGCTACACCTTC
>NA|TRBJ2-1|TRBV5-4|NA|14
CASSLGGPDNEQFF
TGTGCCAGCAGCTTGGGCGGACCCGACAATGAGCAGTTCTTC
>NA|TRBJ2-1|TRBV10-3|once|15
CAIRDRTGNYNEQFF
TGTGCCATCAGGGATAGGACGGGAAACTACAATGAGCAGTTCTTC
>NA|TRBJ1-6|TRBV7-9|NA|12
CASSIGDSPLHF
TGTGCCAGCAGCATCGGGGATTCACCCCTCCACTTT
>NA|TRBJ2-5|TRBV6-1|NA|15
CASSEVYKYQETQYF
TGTGCCAGCAGTGAAGTATACAAGTACCAAGAGACCCAGTACTTC
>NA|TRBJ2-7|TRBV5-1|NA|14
CASSLRQGGHEQYF
TGCGCCAGCAGCCTGAGGCAGGGGGGGCACGAGCAGTACTTC
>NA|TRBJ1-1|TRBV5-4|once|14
CASSLYRENTEAFF
TGTGCCAGCAGCTTGTACCGGGAGAACACTGAAGCTTTCTTT
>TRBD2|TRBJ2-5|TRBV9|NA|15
CASSVGGRPQETQYF
TGTGCCAGCAGCGTAGGCGGGAGACCCCAAGAGACCCAGTACTTC
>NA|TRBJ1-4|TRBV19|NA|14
CASIPTVAGEKLFF
TGTGCCAGTATCCCCACCGTGGCTGGGGAAAAACTGTTTTTT
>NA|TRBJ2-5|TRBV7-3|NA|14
CASSLTGGTETQYF
TGTGCCAGCAGCTTAACAGGAGGGACGGAGACCCAGTACTTC
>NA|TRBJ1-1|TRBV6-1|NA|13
CASRPQGNTEAFF
TGTGCCAGCAGACCTCAGGGGAACACTGAAGCTTTCTTT
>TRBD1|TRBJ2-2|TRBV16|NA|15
CASSQRYRGSGELFF
TGTGCCAGCAGCCAAAGGTACAGGGGATCCGGGGAGCTGTTTTTT
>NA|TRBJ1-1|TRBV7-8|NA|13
CASRGSWDTEAFF
TGTGCCAGCAGGGGGAGCTGGGACACTGAAGCTTTCTTT
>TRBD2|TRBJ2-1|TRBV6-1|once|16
CASSEQTSGGYNEQFF
TGTGCCAGCAGTGAACAGACTAGCGGAGGGTACAATGAGCAGTTCTTC
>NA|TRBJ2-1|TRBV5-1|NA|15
CASSLAPGAIYEQFF
TGCGCCAGCAGCTTGGCCCCAGGGGCAATCTATGAGCAGTTCTTC
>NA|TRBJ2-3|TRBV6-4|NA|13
CASSLTGTDTQYF
TGTGCCAGCAGTCTAACAGGCACAGATACGCAGTATTTT
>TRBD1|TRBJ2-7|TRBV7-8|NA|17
CASSYGQGDFQAYEQYF
TGTGCCAGCAGCTACGGACAGGGGGACTTCCAAGCCTACGAGCAGTACTTC
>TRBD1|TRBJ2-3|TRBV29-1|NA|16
CSVEDPSQGLTDTQYF
TGCAGCGTTGAGGATCCCTCACAGGGGTTAACAGATACGCAGTATTTT
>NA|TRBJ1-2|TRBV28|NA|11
CASNLGNGYTF
TGTGCCAGCAATCTGGGGAATGGCTACACCTTC
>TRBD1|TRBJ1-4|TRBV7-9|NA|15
CASSLQGQANEKLFF
TGTGCCAGCAGCTTACAGGGACAGGCTAATGAAAAACTGTTTTTT
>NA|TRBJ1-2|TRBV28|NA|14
CASSFGRSLNGYTF
TGTGCCAGCAGTTTTGGGAGGTCTCTTAATGGCTACACCTTC
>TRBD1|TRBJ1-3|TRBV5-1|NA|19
CASSLAYSRGPNSGNTIYF
TGCGCCAGCAGCTTGGCCTATTCCAGGGGGCCAAACTCTGGAAACACCATATATTTT
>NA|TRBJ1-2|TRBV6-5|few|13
CASRADPNYGYTF
TGTGCCAGCAGGGCCGACCCAAACTATGGCTACACCTTC
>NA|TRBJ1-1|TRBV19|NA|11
CASVVNTEAFF
TGTGCCAGTGTAGTGAACACTGAAGCTTTCTTT
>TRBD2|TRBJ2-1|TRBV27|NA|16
CASSLSRAGVSNEQFF
TGTGCCAGCAGTTTATCGAGAGCGGGGGTGAGTAATGAGCAGTTCTTC
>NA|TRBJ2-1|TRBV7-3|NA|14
CASSPGPGNNEQFF
TGTGCCAGCAGCCCCGGGCCCGGCAACAATGAGCAGTTCTTC
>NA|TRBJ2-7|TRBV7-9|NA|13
CASSLAGGDEQYF
TGTGCCAGCAGCTTAGCGGGGGGTGACGAGCAGTACTTC
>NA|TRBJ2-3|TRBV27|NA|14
CASRTLGGTDTQYF
TGTGCCAGCAGGACACTAGGGGGCACAGATACGCAGTATTTT
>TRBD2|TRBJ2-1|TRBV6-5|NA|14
CASRTSGGYNEQFF
TGTGCCAGCAGGACTAGCGGGGGTTACAATGAGCAGTTCTTC
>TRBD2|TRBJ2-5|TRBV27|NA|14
CASSLAGEGETQYF
TGTGCCAGCAGCTTAGCGGGAGAGGGAGAGACCCAGTACTTC
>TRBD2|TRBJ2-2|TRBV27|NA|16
CASSLVTSGSDGELFF
TGTGCCAGCAGTTTAGTGACTAGCGGGTCGGACGGGGAGCTGTTTTTT
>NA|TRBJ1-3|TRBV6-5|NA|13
CASRLSSGNTIYF
TGTGCCAGCCGGTTGTCCTCTGGAAACACCATATATTTT
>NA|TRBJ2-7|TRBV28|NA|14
CASSFFGSPYEQYF
TGTGCCAGCAGTTTTTTCGGCAGTCCCTACGAGCAGTACTTC
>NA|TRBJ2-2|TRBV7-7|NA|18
CASSPRGLATENTGELFF
TGTGCCAGCAGCCCGAGGGGGCTAGCGACCGAAAACACCGGGGAGCTGTTTTTT
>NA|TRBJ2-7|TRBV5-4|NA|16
CASSGRGQTLPYEQYF
TGTGCCAGCAGCGGACGGGGGCAGACACTTCCCTACGAGCAGTACTTC
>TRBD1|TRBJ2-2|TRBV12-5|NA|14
CASDRGANTGELFF
TGTGCTAGTGACAGGGGAGCGAACACCGGGGAGCTGTTTTTT
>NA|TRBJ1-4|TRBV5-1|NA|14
CASSLGGSEEKLFF
TGCGCCAGCAGCTTAGGGGGTTCTGAGGAAAAACTGTTTTTT
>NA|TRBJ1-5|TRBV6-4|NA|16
CASGTQGIYSNQPQHF
TGTGCCAGCGGGACACAGGGAATCTATAGCAATCAGCCCCAGCATTTT
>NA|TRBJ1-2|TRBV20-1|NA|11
CSGELTGGYTF
TGCAGTGGAGAATTGACGGGTGGCTACACCTTC
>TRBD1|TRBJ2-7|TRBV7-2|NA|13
CASSRPGTVEQYF
TGTGCCAGCAGCAGACCAGGGACAGTCGAGCAGTACTTC
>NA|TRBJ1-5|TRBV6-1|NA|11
CASQTSQPQHF
TGTGCCAGCCAAACATCGCAGCCCCAGCATTTT
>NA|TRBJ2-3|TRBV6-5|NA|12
CASSTRTDTQYF
TGTGCCAGCAGTACCCGGACAGATACGCAGTATTTT
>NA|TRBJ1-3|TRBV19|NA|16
CASSIPGLGSGNTIYF
TGTGCCAGTAGTATCCCTGGGTTGGGTTCTGGAAACACCATATATTTT
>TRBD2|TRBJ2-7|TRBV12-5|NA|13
CASGLAGQYEQYF
TGTGCTAGTGGTTTAGCGGGGCAGTACGAGCAGTACTTC
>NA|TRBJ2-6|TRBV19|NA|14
CASTPEGGANVLTF
TGTGCCAGTACCCCTGAAGGTGGGGCCAACGTCCTGACTTTC
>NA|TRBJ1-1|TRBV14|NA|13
CASSQDWGREAFF
TGTGCCAGCAGCCAAGATTGGGGACGAGAAGCTTTCTTT
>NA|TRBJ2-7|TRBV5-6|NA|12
CASSYSTAEQYF
TGTGCCAGCAGCTATTCGACAGCCGAGCAGTACTTC
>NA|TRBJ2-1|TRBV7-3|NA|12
CASSLGYNEQFF
TGTGCCAGCAGCTTAGGATACAATGAGCAGTTCTTC
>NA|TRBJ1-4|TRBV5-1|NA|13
CASSLVGAEKLFF
TGCGCCAGCAGCTTGGTAGGGGCCGAAAAACTGTTTTTT
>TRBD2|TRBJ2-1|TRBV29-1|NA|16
CSVVSGRARGVNEQFF
TGCAGCGTTGTTAGCGGGAGGGCCAGGGGGGTGAATGAGCAGTTCTTC
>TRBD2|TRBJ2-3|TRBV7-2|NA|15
CASSRPSGGSDTQYF
TGTGCCAGCTCGCGGCCGAGCGGGGGTTCGGATACGCAGTATTTT
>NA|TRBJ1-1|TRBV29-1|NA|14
CSVTGHRANTEAFF
TGCAGCGTTACCGGCCACAGGGCGAACACTGAAGCTTTCTTT